This T cell receptor (beta chain) originates from a study of blood T cell repertoires in COVID-19 (dated by TCRdb to about 2020). Concerning the study at large: Collaborator samples came from the United States, Italy and Spain and covered acute and convalescent phases of COVID-19. The material from the prospective study consisted of cDNA or gDNA derived from T cells, B-cell-depleted T cells, or PBMCs. Deeply sampled blood TCRbeta repertoires from subjects exposed to, actively infected with, or recovered from COVID-19 were included in the dataset. A freely available public database, intended as a resource for researchers studying the immune response to SARS-CoV-2, is where the repertoires were released. Samples came from the ongoing ImmuneRACE study (first 160 participants) plus 1,254 subjects from 6 global collaborators. Nearly every sample came with metadata listing a de-identified subject ID, COVID-19 status, age in years and sex. Where HLA class I and class II types were available, the types were taken from metadata supplied by the sample provider, not from assay-based typing.

Overall results and qualifications from the work: How much clinical and demographic metadata was included differed by source and by participant, and the metadata was provided uncurated.

Participants in the prospective study were enrolled through a virtual design, were aged roughly 18 to 100 years, and lived in approximately 24 United States geographic areas. In the prospective study, participants were assigned to cohorts based on the clinical history participants reported in a screening survey and a study questionnaire. In the prospective study, whole blood, serum and a nasopharyngeal or oropharyngeal swab were collected from each participant by mobile phlebotomists. Over an approximately 2-month period, participants in the prospective study had the option of providing additional blood draws and questionnaires. Prospective study blood samples were shipped either frozen or at room temperature before DNA extraction. TCRbeta CDR3 regions were amplified from genomic DNA by means of the immunoSEQ Assay, a bias-controlled multiplex PCR. The original methods were these. Within the assay, amplification of reference gene primers was used to estimate how many nucleated cells each sample contained. To quantify the absolute abundance of each unique TCRbeta CDR3 rearrangement, sequence reads were collapsed and filtered. Productive Simpson clonality was computed per sample as the square root of Simpson's diversity index over productive rearrangements. TCRdb provides this immuneACCESS table in a form limited to in-frame rearrangements. Some clones are lacking; in checked studies, under half of them reflect an unresolved V gene, and why the rest are absent is not known. V and J calls and clone size follow that table, whereas D and trimming were derived from the DNA. The sample table contains a few hundred thousand clones; only one count was recorded for about 87% of them. The ten largest account for about 9.4% of the sample.

Concerning this clone itself: Which antigen it targets is not known. Base quality data are lacking; no much larger clone is found one base away.

The junction carries 12 bases between V and J, which are trimmed by 0 bases and 5 bases respectively. From its cysteine to its phenylalanine, the CDR3 spans 16 amino acids. Just CDR3 DNA is preserved here, 48 bases in frame from base 1. CDR1 and CDR2 are read off the germline V gene (reference sequence) as SGHNT and YYREEE. The sample was PBMCs or T cells enriched from blood (not recorded which). This TCR was recovered from a man in his late teens or twenties with acute COVID-19. This chain joins TRBV5-4 to TRBJ1-6; the D gene identity is not certain. CDR3 loop: CASSLGGLGNNSPLHF. The DNA reads TGTGCCAGCAGCTTGGGAGGGTTGGGGAATAATTCACCCCTCCACTTT.